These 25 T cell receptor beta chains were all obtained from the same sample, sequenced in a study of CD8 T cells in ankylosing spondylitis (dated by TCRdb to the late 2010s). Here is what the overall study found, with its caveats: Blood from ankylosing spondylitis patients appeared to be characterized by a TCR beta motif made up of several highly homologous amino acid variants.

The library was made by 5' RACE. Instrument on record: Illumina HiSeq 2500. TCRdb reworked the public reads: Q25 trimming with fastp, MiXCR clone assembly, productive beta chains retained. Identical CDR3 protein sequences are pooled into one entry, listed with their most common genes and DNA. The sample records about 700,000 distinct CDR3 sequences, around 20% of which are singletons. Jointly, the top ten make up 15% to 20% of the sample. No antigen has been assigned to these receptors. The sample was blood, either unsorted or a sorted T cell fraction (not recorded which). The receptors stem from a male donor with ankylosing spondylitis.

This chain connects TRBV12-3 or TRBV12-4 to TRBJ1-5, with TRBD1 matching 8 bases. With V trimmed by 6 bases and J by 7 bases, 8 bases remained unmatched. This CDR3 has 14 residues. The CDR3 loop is CASSRTGTHQPQHF. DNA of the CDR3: TGTGCCAGCAGCCGGACAGGGACCCACCAGCCCCAGCATTTT.

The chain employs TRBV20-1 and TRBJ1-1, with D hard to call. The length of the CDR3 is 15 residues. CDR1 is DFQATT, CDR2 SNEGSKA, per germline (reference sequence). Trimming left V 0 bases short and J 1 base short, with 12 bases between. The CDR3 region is CSARDLGQPNTEAFF. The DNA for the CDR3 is TGCAGTGCTAGAGATTTAGGGCAGCCGAACACTGAAGCTTTCTTT.

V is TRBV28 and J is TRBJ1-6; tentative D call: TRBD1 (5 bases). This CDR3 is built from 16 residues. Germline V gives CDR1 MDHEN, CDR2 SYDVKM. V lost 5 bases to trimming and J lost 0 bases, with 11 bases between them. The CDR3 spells CASSVSGSSYNSPLHF. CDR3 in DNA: TGTGCCAGCAGTGTATCAGGGAGCTCCTATAATTCACCCCTCCACTTT.

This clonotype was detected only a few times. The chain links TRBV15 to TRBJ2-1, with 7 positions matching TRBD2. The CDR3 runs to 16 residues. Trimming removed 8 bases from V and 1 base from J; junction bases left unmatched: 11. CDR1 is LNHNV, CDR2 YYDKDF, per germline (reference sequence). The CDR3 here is CATQPIWGGSYNEQFF. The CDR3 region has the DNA TGTGCCACCCAGCCTATTTGGGGGGGTTCCTACAATGAGCAGTTCTTC.

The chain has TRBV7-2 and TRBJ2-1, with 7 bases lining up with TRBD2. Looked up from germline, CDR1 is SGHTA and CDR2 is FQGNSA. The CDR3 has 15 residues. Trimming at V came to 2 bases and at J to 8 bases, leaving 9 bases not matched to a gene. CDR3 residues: CASSLKERETHEQFF. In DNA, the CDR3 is TGTGCCAGCAGCTTAAAGGAGCGGGAAACCCATGAGCAGTTCTTC.

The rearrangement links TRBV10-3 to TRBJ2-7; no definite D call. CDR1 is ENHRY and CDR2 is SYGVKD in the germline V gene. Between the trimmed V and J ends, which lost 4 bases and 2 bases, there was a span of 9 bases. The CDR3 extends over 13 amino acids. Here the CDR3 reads CAISGPDTYEQYF. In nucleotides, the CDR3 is TGTGCCATCAGTGGCCCTGACACCTACGAGCAGTACTTC.

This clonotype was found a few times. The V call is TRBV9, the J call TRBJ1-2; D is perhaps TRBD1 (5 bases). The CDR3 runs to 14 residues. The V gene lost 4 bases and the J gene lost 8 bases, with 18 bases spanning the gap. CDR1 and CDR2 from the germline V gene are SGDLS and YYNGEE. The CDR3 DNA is TGTGCCAGCAGCCGCCGGGGAGGGGAGGAAGGCTACACCTTC. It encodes CASSRRGGEEGYTF.

The chain's CDR3 is CSVDNRVGETQYF. The CDR3 bases are TGCAGCGTTGATAACAGGGTGGGAGAGACCCAGTACTTC. The rearrangement joins TRBV29-1 to TRBJ2-5, with TRBD1 as a possible D gene (6 bases). Trimming took 3 bases from V and 4 from J, leaving 12 bases between them. The CDR3 totals 13 residues. CDR1 is SQVTM and CDR2 is ANQGSEA in the germline V gene.

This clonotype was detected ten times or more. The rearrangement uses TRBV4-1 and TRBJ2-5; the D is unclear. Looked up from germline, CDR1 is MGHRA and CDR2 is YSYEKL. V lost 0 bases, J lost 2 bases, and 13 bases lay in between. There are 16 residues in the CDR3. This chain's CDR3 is CASSQDGFRNQETQYF. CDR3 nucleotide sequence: TGCGCCAGCAGCCAAGATGGTTTCCGTAATCAAGAGACCCAGTACTTC.

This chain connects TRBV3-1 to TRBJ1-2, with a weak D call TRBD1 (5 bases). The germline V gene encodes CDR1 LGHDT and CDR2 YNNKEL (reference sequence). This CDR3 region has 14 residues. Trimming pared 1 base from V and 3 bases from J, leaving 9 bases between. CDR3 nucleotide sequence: TGTGCCAGCAGCCAAGGGGGGACCGACTATGGCTACACCTTC. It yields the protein CASSQGGTDYGYTF.

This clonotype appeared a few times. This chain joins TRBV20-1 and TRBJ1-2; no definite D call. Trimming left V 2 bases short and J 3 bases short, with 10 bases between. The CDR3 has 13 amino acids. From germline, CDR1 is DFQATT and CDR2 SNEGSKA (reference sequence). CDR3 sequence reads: CSARTADDYGYTF. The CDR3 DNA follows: TGCAGTGCTAGAACAGCCGACGACTATGGCTACACCTTC.

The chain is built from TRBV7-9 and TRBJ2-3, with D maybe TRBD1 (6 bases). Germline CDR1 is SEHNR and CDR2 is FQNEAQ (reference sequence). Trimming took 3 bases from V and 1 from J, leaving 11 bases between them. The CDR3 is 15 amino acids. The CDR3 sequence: CASSFQGPGTDTQYF. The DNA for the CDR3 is TGTGCCAGCAGCTTCCAGGGGCCAGGCACAGATACGCAGTATTTT.

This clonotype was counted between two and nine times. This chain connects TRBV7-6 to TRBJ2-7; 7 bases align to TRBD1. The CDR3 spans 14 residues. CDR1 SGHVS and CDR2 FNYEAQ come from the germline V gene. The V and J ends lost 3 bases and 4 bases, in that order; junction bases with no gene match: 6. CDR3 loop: CASSLRGRTYEQYF. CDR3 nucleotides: TGTGCCAGCAGCTTGAGGGGGCGAACTTACGAGCAGTACTTC. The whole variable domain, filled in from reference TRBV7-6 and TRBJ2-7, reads GAGVSQSPRYKVTKRGQDVALRCDPISGHVSLYWYRQALGQGPEFLTYFNYEAQQDKSGLPNDRFSAERPEGSISTLTIQRTEQRDSAMYRCASSLRGRTYEQYFGPGTRLTVT.

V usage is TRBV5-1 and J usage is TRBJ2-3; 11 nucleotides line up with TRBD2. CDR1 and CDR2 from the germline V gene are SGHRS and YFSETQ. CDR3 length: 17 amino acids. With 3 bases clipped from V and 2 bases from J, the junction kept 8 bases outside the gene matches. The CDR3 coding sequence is TGCGCCAGCAGCTGGACCGGGACTAGCGGATACACAGATACGCAGTATTTT. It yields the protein CASSWTGTSGYTDTQYF.

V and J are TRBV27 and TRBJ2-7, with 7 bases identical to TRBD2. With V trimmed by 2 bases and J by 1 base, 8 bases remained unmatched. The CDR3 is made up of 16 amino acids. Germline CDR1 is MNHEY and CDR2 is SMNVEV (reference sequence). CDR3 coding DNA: TGTGCCAGCAGTTTAGGTGGGAGGGCCGGGTCCTACGAGCAGTACTTC. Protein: CASSLGGRAGSYEQYF.

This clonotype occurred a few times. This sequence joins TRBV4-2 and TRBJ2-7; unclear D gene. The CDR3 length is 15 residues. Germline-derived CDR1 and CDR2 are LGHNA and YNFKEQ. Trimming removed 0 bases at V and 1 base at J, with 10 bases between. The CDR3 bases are TGTGCCAGCAGCCAAGAGAGTCAGGATTCCTACGAGCAGTACTTC. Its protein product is CASSQESQDSYEQYF.

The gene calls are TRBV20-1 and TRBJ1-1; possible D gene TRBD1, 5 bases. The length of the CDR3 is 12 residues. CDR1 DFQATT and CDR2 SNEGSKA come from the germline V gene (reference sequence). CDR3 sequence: CRGYQGNTEAFF. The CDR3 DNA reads TGCAGGGGGTACCAGGGGAACACTGAAGCTTTCTTT.

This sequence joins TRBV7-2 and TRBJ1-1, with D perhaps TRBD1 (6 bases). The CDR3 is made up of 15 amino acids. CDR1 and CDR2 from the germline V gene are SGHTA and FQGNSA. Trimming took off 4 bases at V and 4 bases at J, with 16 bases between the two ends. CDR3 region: CASSYTQGLATEAFF. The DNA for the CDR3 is TGTGCCAGCAGCTACACTCAGGGGTTGGCCACTGAAGCTTTCTTT.

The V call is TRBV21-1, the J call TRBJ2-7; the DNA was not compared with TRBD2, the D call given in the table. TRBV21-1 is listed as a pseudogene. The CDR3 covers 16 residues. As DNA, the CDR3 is TGTGCCAGCAGCAAAGCGATGCCTAGCGGAACCTACGAGCAGTACTTC. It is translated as CASSKAMPSGTYEQYF.

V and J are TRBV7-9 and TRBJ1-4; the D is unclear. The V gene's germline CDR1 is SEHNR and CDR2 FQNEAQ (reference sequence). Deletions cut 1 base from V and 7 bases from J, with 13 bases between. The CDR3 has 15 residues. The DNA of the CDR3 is TGTGCCAGCAGCTTAGGTGGGCCCGGAGGTGAAAAACTGTTTTTT. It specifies CASSLGGPGGEKLFF. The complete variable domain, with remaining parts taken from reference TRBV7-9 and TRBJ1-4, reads DTGVSQNPRHKITKRGQNVTFRCDPISEHNRLYWYRQTLGQGPEFLTYFQNEAQLEKSRLLSDRFSAERPKGSFSTLEIQRTEQGDSAMYLCASSLGGPGGEKLFFGSGTQLSVL.

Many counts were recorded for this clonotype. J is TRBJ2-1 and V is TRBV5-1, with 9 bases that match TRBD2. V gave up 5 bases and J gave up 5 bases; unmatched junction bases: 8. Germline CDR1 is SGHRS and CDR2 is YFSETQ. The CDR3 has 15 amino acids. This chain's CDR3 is CASRLSGREDNEQFF. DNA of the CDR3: TGCGCCAGCAGACTTAGCGGGAGAGAGGACAATGAGCAGTTCTTC.

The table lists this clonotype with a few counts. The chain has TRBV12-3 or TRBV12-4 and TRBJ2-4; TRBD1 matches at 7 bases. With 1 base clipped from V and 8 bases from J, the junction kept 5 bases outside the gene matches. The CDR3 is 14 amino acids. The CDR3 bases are TGTGCCAGCAGTTTAGGGCAGGGGGTTGACATTCAGTACTTC. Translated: CASSLGQGVDIQYF.

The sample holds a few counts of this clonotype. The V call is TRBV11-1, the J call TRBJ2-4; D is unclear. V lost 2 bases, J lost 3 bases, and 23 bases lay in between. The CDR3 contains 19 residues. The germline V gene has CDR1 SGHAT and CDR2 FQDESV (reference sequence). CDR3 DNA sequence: TGTGCCAGCAGCTTACTTCCATACGGTTTACGTGGCGACAAAAACATTCAGTACTTC. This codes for CASSLLPYGLRGDKNIQYF.

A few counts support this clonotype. CDR3 loop: CASSHREEQFF. The CDR3 region has the DNA TGTGCCAGCAGCCACCGGGAAGAGCAGTTCTTC. This chain joins TRBV6-2 or TRBV6-3 and TRBJ2-1, with D possibly TRBD2 on 5 matching bases. V lost 6 bases and J lost 10, with 10 bases in between. The CDR3 runs 11 residues. Germline V gene data show CDR1 as MNHEY and CDR2 as SVGEGT.

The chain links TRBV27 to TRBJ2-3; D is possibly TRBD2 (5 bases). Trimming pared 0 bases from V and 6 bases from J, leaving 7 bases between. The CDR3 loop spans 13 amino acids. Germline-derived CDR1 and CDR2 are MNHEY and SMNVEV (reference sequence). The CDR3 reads CASSLSRRDTQYF. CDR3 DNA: TGTGCCAGCAGTTTATCGCGGAGGGATACGCAGTATTTT.